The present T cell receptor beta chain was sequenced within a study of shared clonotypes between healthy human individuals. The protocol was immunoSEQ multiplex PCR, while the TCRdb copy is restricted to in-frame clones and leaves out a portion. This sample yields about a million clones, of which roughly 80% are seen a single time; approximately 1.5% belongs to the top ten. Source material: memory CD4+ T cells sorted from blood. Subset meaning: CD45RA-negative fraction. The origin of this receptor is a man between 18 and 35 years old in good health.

The CDR3 coding sequence is TGTGCCAGCAGGGGCCGACAGGGGGCAAACATTCAGTACTTC. Translation: CASRGRQGANIQYF. The chain recombines TRBV6-5 with TRBJ2-4, with TRBD1 identical over 10 bases. The germline gives CDR1 MNHEY, CDR2 SVGAGI. This CDR3 region has 14 residues. V was clipped by 6 bases and J by 6 bases; unmatched bases: 5.